This record looks at one TCR beta chain sequence and its context. The specificity of this receptor is unknown. No much larger clonotype is one base removed from it; base qualities were not supplied. Transplants used related donors with nonmyeloablative bone marrow transplantation; mixed chimerism was transient in the human trials. Thawed PBMCs were FACS-sorted into unstimulated Tregs (CD4+CD25+CD127-), CD4+ non-Tregs (CD4+CD25-), CD4 cells and CD8 cells. The patients were several recipients of combined kidney and bone marrow transplants from the ITN036ST trial, and samples were available only from these trial subjects. Healthy control blood was processed to PBMCs with a Ficoll density gradient and then cryopreserved, whereas patient PBMCs were collected both before and after transplant. This specimen comes from a study of Tregs in tolerant kidney transplant recipients (dated by TCRdb to the late 2010s). At the level of the whole study: Before combined kidney and bone marrow transplantation, this study identified donor-specific regulatory T cells using TCRbeta sequencing and then followed those same cells after transplant.

Results and caveats for the whole study, not just this receptor: Expanding Tregs with activated donor B cells appeared to identify the most biologically relevant and donor-specific TCRbeta repertoire. Donor-specific Treg expansion exceeded global Treg expansion in tolerant patients, suggesting antigen-driven rather than nonspecific expansion. Biological reproducibility was not directly addressed, though technical replication error appeared minimal. PCR primers changed over time for some patients, so nucleotide-level comparison across those patients' samples was not possible. The study was limited by small patient numbers, and the findings need validation in larger populations and under other immunosuppression protocols.

In the germline V gene, CDR1 corresponds to SGHDT and CDR2 to YYEEEE. The CDR3 goes from the cysteine to the phenylalanine over 15 residues. Only the CDR3 DNA stays, 45 bases, in frame from base 1. Trimming costs V 0 bases and J 0 bases, and their ends lie 10 bases apart. For TCRbeta CDR3 sequencing, genomic DNA from the sorted cells was extracted using the QIAGEN DNeasy Blood and Tissue Kit. Through immunoSEQ, high-throughput TCRbeta CDR3 sequencing was done commercially, including PCR amplification with internal controls and bias correction. Per the source publication's procedure: Unique productive TCRbeta sequences were defined by CDR3 nucleotide sequence where primers matched, otherwise by CDR3 amino acid sequence with Vbeta and Jbeta genes. Sorting error was corrected by removing sequences shared between sorted populations at a frequency ratio of 2:1 or less, and the remaining shared sequences were assigned to the higher population. Donor-reactive sequences were defined as at least 5-fold expanded in CFSE-low cells versus unstimulated cells, with frequency of at least 0.01% in CFSE-low cells. Jensen-Shannon divergence calculated on the top 100 TCRbeta sequences ranked by frequency was used to measure repertoire divergence. When a sample had multiple sequencing runs, each run was corrected for sorting error separately and the runs were then pooled. Entries here come from immuneACCESS through TCRdb and include only in-frame sequences with V and J called. Some clones fail to appear in such tables; in the studies checked, an unresolved V gene covers under half of the shortfall, and the cause of the remainder is unknown. V, J and clone size were drawn from that table, and D and trimming were deduced from the DNA. This sample gives 45,000 or so clones in total; around 90% of them show up just once. The top ten clonotypes cover roughly 16% of the sample.

The material sequenced was CD8+ T cells from blood (PBMCs), taken 12 months after the transplant. Here the chain combines TRBV5-6 and TRBJ2-7; a confident D gene designation cannot be given. The receptor's source is a human patient who received a combined kidney and bone marrow transplant. Once a transplant has taken place, some T cells may be donor derived. CDR3 reads: CASSLEEFNSYEQYF. In nucleotides, the sequence is TGTGCCAGCAGCTTGGAGGAGTTTAACTCCTACGAGCAGTACTTC.